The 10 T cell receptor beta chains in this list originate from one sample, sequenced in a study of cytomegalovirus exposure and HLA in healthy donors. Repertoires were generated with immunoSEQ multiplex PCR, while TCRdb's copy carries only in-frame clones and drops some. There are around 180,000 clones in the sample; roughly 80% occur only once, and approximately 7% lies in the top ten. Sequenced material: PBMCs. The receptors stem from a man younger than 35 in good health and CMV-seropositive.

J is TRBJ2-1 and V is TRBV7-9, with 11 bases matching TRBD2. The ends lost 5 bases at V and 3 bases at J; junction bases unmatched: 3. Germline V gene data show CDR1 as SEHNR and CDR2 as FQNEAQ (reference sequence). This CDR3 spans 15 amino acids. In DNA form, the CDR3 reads TGTGCCAGCAGCGTCCTAGCGGGAGGCTACAATGAGCAGTTCTTC. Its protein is CASSVLAGGYNEQFF.

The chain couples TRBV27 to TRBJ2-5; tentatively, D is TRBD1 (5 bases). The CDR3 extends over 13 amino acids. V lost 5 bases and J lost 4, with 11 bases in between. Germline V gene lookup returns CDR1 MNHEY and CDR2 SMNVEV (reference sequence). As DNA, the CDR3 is TGTGCCAGCAGTCCAGGACACGGAGAGACCCAGTACTTC. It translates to CASSPGHGETQYF.

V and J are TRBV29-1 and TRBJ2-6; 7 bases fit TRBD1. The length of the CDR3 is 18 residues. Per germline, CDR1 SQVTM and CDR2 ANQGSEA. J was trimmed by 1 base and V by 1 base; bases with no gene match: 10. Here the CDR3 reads CSVEGRETGSSGANVLTF. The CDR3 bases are TGCAGCGTTGAAGGGAGAGAGACAGGGTCATCTGGGGCCAACGTCCTGACTTTC.

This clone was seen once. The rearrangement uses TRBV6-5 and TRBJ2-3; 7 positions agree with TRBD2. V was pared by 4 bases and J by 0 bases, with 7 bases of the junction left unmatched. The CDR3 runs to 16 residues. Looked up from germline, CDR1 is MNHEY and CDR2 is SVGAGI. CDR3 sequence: CASSLAGITSTDTQYF. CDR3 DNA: TGTGCCAGCAGTTTAGCGGGTATAACTAGCACAGATACGCAGTATTTT.

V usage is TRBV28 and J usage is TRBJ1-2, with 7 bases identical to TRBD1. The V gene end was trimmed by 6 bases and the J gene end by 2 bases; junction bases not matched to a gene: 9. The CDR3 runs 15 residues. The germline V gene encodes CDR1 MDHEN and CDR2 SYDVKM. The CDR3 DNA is TGTGCCAGCAGACCTACAGGGGTAGTAAACTATGGCTACACCTTC. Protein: CASRPTGVVNYGYTF.

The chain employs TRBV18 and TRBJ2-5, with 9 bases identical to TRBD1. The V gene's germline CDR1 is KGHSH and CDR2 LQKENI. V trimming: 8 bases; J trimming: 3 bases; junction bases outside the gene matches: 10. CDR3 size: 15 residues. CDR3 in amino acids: CASRWGQGSKETQYF. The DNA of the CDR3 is TGTGCCAGCCGCTGGGGACAGGGAAGTAAAGAGACCCAGTACTTC. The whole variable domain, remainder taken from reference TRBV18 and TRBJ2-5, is NAGVMQNPRHLVRRRGQEARLRCSPMKGHSHVYWYRQLPEEGLKFMVYLQKENIIDESGMPKERFSAEFPKEGPSILRIQQVVRGDSAAYFCASRWGQGSKETQYFGPGTRLLVL.

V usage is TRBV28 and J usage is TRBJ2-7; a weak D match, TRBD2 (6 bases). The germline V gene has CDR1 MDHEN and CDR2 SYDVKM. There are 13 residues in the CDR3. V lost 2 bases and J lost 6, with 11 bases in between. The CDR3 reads CASSLPGALEQYF. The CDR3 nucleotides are TGTGCCAGCAGTTTACCGGGAGCTCTCGAGCAGTACTTC.

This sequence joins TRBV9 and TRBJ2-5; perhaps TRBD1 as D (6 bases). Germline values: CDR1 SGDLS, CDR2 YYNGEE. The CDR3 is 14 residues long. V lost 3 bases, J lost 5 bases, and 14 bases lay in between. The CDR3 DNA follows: TGTGCCAGCAGCGCCCGGACAGCGTGGGAGACCCAGTACTTC. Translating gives CASSARTAWETQYF.

The CDR3 region has the DNA TGTGCCAGCAGCTTCCCGGGACAGGGGACCGACGAGCAGTACTTC. Its translation is CASSFPGQGTDEQYF. The V call is TRBV5-4, the J call TRBJ2-7; TRBD1 aligns across 10 bases. This CDR3 is 15 amino acids long. Germline lookup yields CDR1 SGHNT and CDR2 YYREEE (reference sequence). With V trimmed by 2 bases and J by 5 bases, 7 bases remained unmatched.

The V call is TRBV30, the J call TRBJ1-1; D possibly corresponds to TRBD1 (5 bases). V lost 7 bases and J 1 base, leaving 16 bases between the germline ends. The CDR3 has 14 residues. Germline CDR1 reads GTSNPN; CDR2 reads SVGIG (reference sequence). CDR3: CALIPRVRNTEAFF. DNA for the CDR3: TGTGCCTTGATTCCCAGGGTTAGGAACACTGAAGCTTTCTTT.